This TCR beta chain appears in the sequencing data of a study of T cell repertoires in cytomegalovirus infection. Study overall: Both CMV infection and a matching HLA type were indicated by public TCR beta signatures. The study's findings and limits: HLA-C-restricted CMV clonotypes gave the most frequent clonotype in two of eight donors. Public TCR beta family frequency separated CMV-and-HLA carriers, including in an independent cohort.

TCRdb re-analysed the reads in MiXCR, keeping a single row per CDR3 protein. The table records more than 400,000 distinct CDR3 sequences, about 30% of them present only once. To note about this clonotype: Its cognate antigen is unknown.

The V and J ends lost 5 bases and 9 bases, in that order; junction bases with no gene match: 9. The CDR3 sequence is 13 residues long. Looked up from germline, CDR1 is LGHNT and CDR2 is FRNRAP. The chain joins TRBV12-5 to TRBJ2-5, with 7 bases that match TRBD1. The sequencing input was PBMCs. This TCR came from a human donor in good health (CMV status not recorded). Some clones in this sample may be carry-over from other donors' samples. CDR3 bases: TGTGCTAGTGGTCCGGGACAGAGCAGGGCCCAGTACTTC. It is translated as CASGPGQSRAQYF.